These T cell receptor beta chains were read from a single sample in a study of T cells in Graves' hyperthyroidism and ophthalmopathy. TCRdb recomputed calls from the multiplex PCR reads with MiXCR, one row per CDR3 protein. The sample has about 770,000 distinct CDR3 sequences; about 17% are singletons. Source material: blood. The receptors here all came from a woman in her 50s with Graves' hyperthyroidism that later progressed to Graves' ophthalmopathy. CDR3s include the opening cysteine and the closing phenylalanine or tryptophan. The D gene is left open where the match is weak. Rows give clone size only sometimes, using once, few, many, or a class for an expanded clone.

V gene	D gene	clone size	J gene	CDR3 protein	CDR3 DNA
TRBV3-1	NA	many	TRBJ1-2	CASSQPFADVTQANYGYTF	TGTGCCAGCAGCCAACCATTTGCGGACGTAACGCAAGCTAACTATGGCTACACCTTC
TRBV5-1	NA	few	TRBJ2-5	CASSSDSAPETQYF	TGCGCCAGCAGCTCCGACAGCGCCCCAGAGACCCAGTACTTC
TRBV6-6	NA	NA	TRBJ1-2	CASSYADRYGYTF	TGTGCCAGCAGTTACGCTGACCGCTATGGCTACACCTTC
TRBV12-3/TRBV12-4	NA	NA	TRBJ1-5	CASSQLGLSGQPQHF	TGTGCCAGCAGTCAGCTCGGACTATCGGGTCAGCCCCAGCATTTT
TRBV3-1	TRBD1	few	TRBJ2-7	CASSPRDRGDLQYF	TGTGCCAGCAGCCCCCGGGACAGGGGGGATCTGCAGTACTTC
TRBV19	NA	few	TRBJ2-1	CASSRPAARSYNEQFF	TGTGCCAGTAGTAGACCAGCGGCCCGCTCCTACAATGAGCAGTTCTTC
TRBV6-1	NA	few	TRBJ2-7	CASTDRIALYEQYF	TGTGCCAGCACCGACAGGATAGCCCTTTACGAGCAGTACTTC
TRBV2	NA	NA	TRBJ1-6	CASSEGQGSASPLHF	TGTGCCAGCAGTGAGGGCCAGGGCTCGGCTTCACCCCTCCACTTT
TRBV10-2	TRBD2	NA	TRBJ2-1	CASSEESGGADEQFF	TGCGCCAGCAGTGAGGAGAGCGGGGGGGCCGATGAGCAGTTCTTC
TRBV11-2	NA	many	TRBJ2-7	CASSSSEGRGHEQYF	TGTGCCAGCAGCTCTTCGGAGGGACGCGGCCACGAGCAGTACTTC
TRBV27	NA	many	TRBJ2-1	CASTTVISNEQFF	TGTGCCAGCACTACAGTTATCTCCAATGAGCAGTTCTTC
TRBV7-9	NA	few	TRBJ1-2	CASSYDRRHNAGYTF	TGTGCCAGCAGCTACGACAGGAGGCATAATGCTGGCTACACCTTC
TRBV27	NA	few	TRBJ2-7	CASLGGTPYEQYF	TGTGCCAGCCTAGGGGGGACCCCTTACGAGCAGTACTTC
TRBV30	TRBD2	NA	TRBJ2-1	CAWSPRGASGAYNEQFF	TGTGCCTGGAGTCCAAGGGGAGCTAGCGGGGCCTACAATGAGCAGTTCTTC
TRBV4-1	NA	few	TRBJ2-7	CASSHLLKGNEQYF	TGCGCCAGCAGCCACCTACTTAAGGGGAACGAGCAGTACTTC
TRBV3-1	TRBD1	many	TRBJ2-5	CASRLRGTEVGTQYF	TGTGCCAGCAGACTACGAGGGACAGAGGTTGGGACCCAGTACTTC
TRBV5-8	TRBD1	many	TRBJ1-6	CASSYGQGGNSPLHF	TGTGCCAGCAGCTACGGACAGGGGGGCAATTCACCCCTCCACTTT
TRBV12-3/TRBV12-4	NA	NA	TRBJ1-2	CASTLGGAGYGYTF	TGTGCCAGCACTTTAGGGGGGGCCGGCTATGGCTACACCTTC
TRBV5-6	NA	few	TRBJ2-7	CASSSGGFYEQYF	TGTGCCAGCAGCTCGGGCGGCTTCTACGAGCAGTACTTC
TRBV18	NA	NA	TRBJ1-1	CASSPLPVMNTEAFF	TGTGCCAGCTCACCACTTCCAGTAATGAACACTGAAGCTTTCTTT
TRBV6-2/TRBV6-3	NA	NA	TRBJ2-3	CASSRSTDAQYF	TGTGCCAGCAGCCGCAGCACAGATGCGCAGTATTTT
TRBV7-9	TRBD1	NA	TRBJ1-6	CASSLLSTGGNSPLHF	TGTGCCAGCAGTCTGTTGTCGACAGGGGGTAATTCACCCCTCCACTTT
TRBV7-9	TRBD2	NA	TRBJ2-3	CASSTTSGGPDTQYF	TGTGCCAGCAGCACCACTAGCGGGGGACCAGATACGCAGTATTTT
TRBV7-9	TRBD2	few	TRBJ2-3	CASSLSRGGQDTQYF	TGTGCCAGCAGCTTATCCCGGGGGGGCCAGGATACGCAGTATTTT
TRBV27	TRBD1	few	TRBJ1-4	CATPDGQDLTNEKLFF	TGTGCCACCCCGGATGGACAGGATCTAACTAATGAAAAACTGTTTTTT
TRBV7-8	TRBD2	NA	TRBJ2-7	CASSNAGGKYYEQYF	TGTGCCAGCAGCAATGCGGGGGGGAAGTACTACGAGCAGTACTTC
TRBV28	NA	once	TRBJ2-1	CASSPDTGLEQFF	TGTGCCAGCAGTCCGGACACGGGCCTCGAGCAGTTCTTC
TRBV2	NA	many	TRBJ1-5	CACHRTLSNQPQHF	TGTGCCTGCCATCGGACTCTATCCAATCAGCCCCAGCATTTT
TRBV6-1	NA	few	TRBJ2-2	CASSEHFVVGELFF	TGTGCCAGCAGTGAACACTTTGTAGTAGGGGAGCTGTTTTTT
TRBV7-3	NA	NA	TRBJ1-1	CASSPPGAPARDEAFF	TGTGCCAGCAGCCCGCCAGGGGCTCCAGCCAGGGATGAAGCTTTCTTT
TRBV24-1	TRBD1	NA	TRBJ2-2	CATSASGTGVPGELFF	TGTGCCACCAGTGCCTCCGGGACAGGGGTTCCCGGGGAGCTGTTTTTT
TRBV27	NA	few	TRBJ1-2	CASSWDPRYGYTF	TGTGCCAGCAGTTGGGACCCTCGTTATGGCTACACCTTC
TRBV19	NA	NA	TRBJ2-6	CASSSRRGGSGANVLTF	TGTGCCAGTAGTAGCCGGAGGGGGGGGTCTGGGGCCAACGTCCTGACTTTC
TRBV30	NA	NA	TRBJ2-5	CAWSGGLRGETQYF	TGTGCCTGGAGTGGTGGACTTAGGGGAGAGACCCAGTACTTC
TRBV20-1	NA	NA	TRBJ1-2	CSARVDRNYGYTF	TGCAGTGCTAGAGTGGATCGCAACTATGGCTACACCTTC
TRBV7-9	NA	NA	TRBJ2-5	CASSLARVKETQYF	TGTGCCAGCAGCTTAGCTCGGGTCAAAGAGACCCAGTACTTC
TRBV5-1	TRBD2	NA	TRBJ2-1	CASSPIGGDNEQFF	TGCGCCAGCAGCCCCATCGGGGGGGACAATGAGCAGTTCTTC
TRBV29-1	NA	NA	TRBJ1-2	CSVEPGRDSGYTF	TGCAGCGTTGAACCAGGGAGGGATAGTGGCTACACCTTC
TRBV28	NA	NA	TRBJ2-7	CASSPQAAYEQYF	TGTGCCAGCAGTCCCCAGGCAGCCTACGAGCAGTACTTC
TRBV9	NA	few	TRBJ2-7	CASSPGVSIYEQYF	TGTGCCAGCAGCCCTGGGGTCTCGATCTACGAGCAGTACTTC